This entry lists 2 T cell receptor beta chains sequenced from one sample in a study of T cells in Graves' hyperthyroidism and ophthalmopathy. Amplification of TCR beta CDR3 regions was performed using RNA transcripts as template. First-round RT-PCR targeting the TCR CDR3 was performed with the HTBI primer set. TCRdb recomputed calls from the multiplex PCR reads with MiXCR, one row per CDR3 protein. The data contain 480,000 or so distinct CDR3 sequences, about 46% of them singletons. Sequencing was performed on peripheral blood or thyroid tissue (not recorded which). Receptors were obtained from an adult woman with Graves' disease, either hyperthyroidism or ophthalmopathy (not recorded which).

This clonotype was detected ten times or more. The V and J genes are TRBV20-1 and TRBJ1-5; D not certain. V gave up 1 base and J gave up 0 bases, with 22 bases separating them. The CDR3 covers 19 residues. Germline CDR1 reads DFQATT; CDR2 reads SNEGSKA (reference sequence). CDR3 sequence reads: CSARAPMDLLYYSNQPQHF. The CDR3 DNA reads TGCAGTGCTAGAGCCCCCATGGACCTCTTATACTATAGCAATCAGCCCCAGCATTTT.

This clonotype was recorded many times. The gene calls are TRBV9 and TRBJ1-6, with TRBD1 matching over 8 bases. The junction had 6 bases not matched to a gene; V was cut back by 3 bases and J by 10 bases. Germline CDR1 is SGDLS and CDR2 is YYNGEE. CDR3 length: 14 residues. CDR3 protein: CASSDTGGGSPLHF. CDR3 nucleotides: TGTGCCAGCAGCGACACAGGGGGAGGATCACCCCTCCACTTT.